The T cell receptor (beta chain) described here comes from a study of T cells after yellow fever vaccination. About the study: Libraries from low-cell-number fractions were prepared with the SMART-Seq v4 Ultra Low Input RNA kit.

One entry per CDR3 protein results from TCRdb running MiXCR on the 5' RACE reads. This table holds just under 600,000 distinct CDR3 sequences, about 14% found once. The study, taken as a whole, reports: Although the secondary response was weaker, it peaked faster, at day 5 versus 15.

The CDR3 length is 16 residues. Trimming stripped 7 bases from V and 0 bases from J, with 16 bases between. This clonotype was seen a handful of times. Its antigen is unidentified. The genes are TRBV12-3 or TRBV12-4 and TRBJ1-5, with D maybe TRBD1 (6 bases). The clonotype originates from a man between 25 and 39 years old who received the YFV17D yellow fever vaccine. The source was PBMCs, collected on the day of the yellow fever booster vaccination. The CDR3 DNA reads TGTGCCAGCACACTTAGGGGGGGGGATAGCAATCAGCCCCAGCATTTT. It translates to CASTLRGGDSNQPQHF.